This TCR beta chain was profiled in a study of OX40 agonist ivuxolimab in advanced cancers. This table comes from immunoSEQ multiplex PCR, and its TCRdb copy is limited to in-frame clones, with some not included. The sample has fewer than 85,000 clones, about 86% seen once; the top ten hold over 0.75%. The CDR3 is 15 residues long. The junction had 7 bases not matched to a gene; V was cut back by 4 bases and J by 5 bases. Germline assignment: CDR1 MNHNS and CDR2 SASEGT. The material was CD4+ or CD8+ T cells sorted from blood, obtained in a trial of the OX40 agonist ivuxolimab. The chain couples TRBV6-1 to TRBJ2-2, with 7 bases identical to TRBD1. The receptor was derived from an adult with an advanced solid tumor such as melanoma, head and neck, liver or kidney cancer. The CDR3 region is CASSVGQVLTGELFF. DNA for the CDR3: TGTGCCAGCAGTGTTGGACAGGTCTTGACCGGGGAGCTGTTTTTT.